This T cell receptor beta chain was obtained from a study of blood T cell repertoires in COVID-19 (dated by TCRdb to between 2020 and 2021). Turning to the overall study: Collaborator samples came from the United States, Italy and Spain and covered acute and convalescent phases of COVID-19. The material from the prospective study consisted of cDNA or gDNA derived from T cells, B-cell-depleted T cells, or PBMCs. Sample metadata almost always included a de-identified subject ID, COVID-19 status, age in years and sex. Where available, HLA class I and class II types were obtained from metadata supplied by the sample provider rather than from assay-based typing. A freely available public database, intended as a resource for researchers studying the immune response to SARS-CoV-2, is where the repertoires were released. The samples were drawn from the first 160 participants of the ongoing ImmuneRACE study and from under 1,500 subjects provided by 6 global collaborators. Subjects who had been exposed to COVID-19, were actively infected with it, or had recovered from it provided the deeply sampled blood TCRbeta repertoires that made up the dataset.

As regards this clone: Its antigen is not yet known. No much larger clone exists at a distance of one base, and base qualities are not known.

The immunoSEQ Assay, a bias-controlled multiplex PCR, was used to amplify TCRbeta CDR3 regions from genomic DNA. Per the source publication's procedure: The number of nucleated cells in each sample was estimated by amplification of reference gene primers within the assay. Sequence reads were collapsed and filtered to measure the absolute abundance of every unique TCRbeta CDR3 rearrangement. For each sample, productive Simpson clonality was calculated as the square root of Simpson's diversity index over productive rearrangements. Drawn from immuneACCESS, this table holds only the in-frame rearrangements with V and J called that TCRdb kept. Clones are partly lost; checked studies trace under half to an unresolved V gene and leave the rest unexplained. V and J calls and clone size are those listed in that table; D and trimming were worked out from the DNA. This sample comprises around 41,000 clones, approximately 90% of them detected only once. Clones ranked in the top ten supply about a tenth of the sample.

The collaborating institutions used their own protocols to collect whole blood in K2EDTA tubes. For TCRbeta analysis, collaborators shipped samples as frozen whole blood, isolated PBMCs, or DNA extracted from either of those sample types. Overall study results and their limits: Clinical and demographic metadata were provided uncurated, with the amount varying by source and participant.

Source material: peripheral blood. The TCR was taken from a woman at least 80 years old with active COVID-19.

This receptor carries the CDR3 CASSYPGQGIYTEAFF. In nucleotides, the sequence is TGTGCCAGCAGTTACCCGGGACAGGGGATATACACTGAAGCTTTCTTT. This chain is built from TRBV6-5 and TRBJ1-1, with TRBD1 matching 10 junction bases. The cysteine opens and the phenylalanine closes a CDR3 of 16 amino acids. This entry keeps only the CDR3 DNA: 48 bases, framed from base 1. CDR1 and CDR2 were assigned from the germline V gene as MNHEY and SVGAGI. V lost 2 bases and J lost 3 bases, and the count of bases not matched to a germline gene is 6.